These 2 T cell receptor beta chains came from one sample sequenced in a study of CD8 T cells in Susac syndrome (dated by TCRdb to about 2019). Library prep was done by the immunoSEQ multiplex PCR assay. RNA was extracted using the RNeasy kit, and roughly 0.5 to 1 ug of the RNA was reverse transcribed with random hexamers. Clones were called with MiXCR by TCRdb after fastp trimmed the public reads at Q25, and only in-frame beta chains were retained. A single entry per CDR3 protein holds the most common genes and DNA from its merged rows. The sample table contains about 120,000 distinct CDR3 sequences; only one count was recorded for over 90% of them. 0.14% of the sample is held by the ten biggest clonotypes. Sequenced input: CD4+ T cells from PBMCs. These TCRs come from a human donor in good health.

This clonotype was seen just once. The rearrangement uses TRBV7-9 and TRBJ1-1, with D possibly matching TRBD1 (5 bases). Germline loops: CDR1 SEHNR, CDR2 FQNEAQ (reference sequence). This CDR3 is 14 amino acids long. With 5 bases removed from V and 7 bases from J, the gap between germline ends came to 17 bases. The CDR3 here is CASSVPGRSNEAFF. CDR3 bases: TGTGCCAGCAGCGTACCGGGACGGTCGAATGAAGCTTTCTTT.

This chain joins TRBV27 and TRBJ2-1; 9 nucleotides align to TRBD2. CDR1 and CDR2 from the germline V gene are MNHEY and SMNVEV (reference sequence). V dropped 6 bases and J dropped 8; count of bases not matched to a gene: 8. CDR3 length: 14 amino acids. For the CDR3, the DNA is TGTGCCAGCAGCTCCAGCGGGAGGCTAGATGAGCAGTTCTTC. As protein: CASSSSGRLDEQFF.